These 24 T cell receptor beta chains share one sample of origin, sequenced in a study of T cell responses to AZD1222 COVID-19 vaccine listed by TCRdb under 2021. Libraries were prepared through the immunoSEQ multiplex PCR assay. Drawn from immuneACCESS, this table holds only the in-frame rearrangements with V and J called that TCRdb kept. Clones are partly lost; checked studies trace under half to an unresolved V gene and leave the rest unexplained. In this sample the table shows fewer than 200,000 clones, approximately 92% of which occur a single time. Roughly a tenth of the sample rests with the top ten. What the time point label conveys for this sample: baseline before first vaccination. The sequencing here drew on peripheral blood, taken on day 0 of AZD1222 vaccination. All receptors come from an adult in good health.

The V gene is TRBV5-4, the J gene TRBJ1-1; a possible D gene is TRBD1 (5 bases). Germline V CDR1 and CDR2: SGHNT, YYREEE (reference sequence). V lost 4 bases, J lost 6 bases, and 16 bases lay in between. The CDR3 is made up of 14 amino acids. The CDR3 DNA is TGTGCCAGCAGCCTCAGGGCGGTTAGGGCTGAAGCTTTCTTT. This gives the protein CASSLRAVRAEAFF.

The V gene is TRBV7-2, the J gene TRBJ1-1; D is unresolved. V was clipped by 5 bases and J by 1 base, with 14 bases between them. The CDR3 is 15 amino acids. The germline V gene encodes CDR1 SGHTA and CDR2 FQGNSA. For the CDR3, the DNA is TGTGCCAGCAGCCCCCGGAGGGTAACGAACACTGAAGCTTTCTTT. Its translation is CASSPRRVTNTEAFF. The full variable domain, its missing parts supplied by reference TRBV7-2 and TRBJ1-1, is GAGVSQSPSNKVTEKGKDVELRCDPISGHTALYWYRQSLGQGLEFLIYFQGNSAPDKSGLPSDRFSAERTGGSVSTLTIQRTQQEDSAVYLCASSPRRVTNTEAFFGQGTRLTVV.

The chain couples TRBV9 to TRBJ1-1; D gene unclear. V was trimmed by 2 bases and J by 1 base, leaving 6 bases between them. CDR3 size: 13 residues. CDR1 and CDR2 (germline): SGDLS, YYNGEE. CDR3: CASSVVTNTEAFF. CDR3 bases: TGTGCCAGCAGCGTGGTTACGAACACTGAAGCTTTCTTT.

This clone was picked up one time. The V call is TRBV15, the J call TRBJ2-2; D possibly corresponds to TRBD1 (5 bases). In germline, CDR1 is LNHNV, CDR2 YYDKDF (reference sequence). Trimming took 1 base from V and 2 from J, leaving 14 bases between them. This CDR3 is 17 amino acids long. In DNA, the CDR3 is TGTGCCACCAGCAGAGGGCCGGGCCAGGGTAACACCGGGGAGCTGTTTTTT. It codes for CATSRGPGQGNTGELFF.

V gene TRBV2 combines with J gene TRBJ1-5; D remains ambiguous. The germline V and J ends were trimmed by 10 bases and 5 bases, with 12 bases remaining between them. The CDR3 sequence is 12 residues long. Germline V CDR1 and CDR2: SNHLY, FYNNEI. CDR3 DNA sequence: TGTGCCACCTCAGGATTCGATCAGCCCCAGCATTTT. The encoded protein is CATSGFDQPQHF.

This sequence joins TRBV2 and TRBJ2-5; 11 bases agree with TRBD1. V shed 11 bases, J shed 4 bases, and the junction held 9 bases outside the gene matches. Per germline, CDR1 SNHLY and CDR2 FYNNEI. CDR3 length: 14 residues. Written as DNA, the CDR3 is TGTGCCCAAGGTGGGACAGGGGGGCCAGAGACCCAGTACTTC. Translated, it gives CAQGGTGGPETQYF. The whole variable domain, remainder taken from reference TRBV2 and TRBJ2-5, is EPEVTQTPSHQVTQMGQEVILRCVPISNHLYFYWYRQILGQKVEFLVSFYNNEISEKSEIFDDQFSVERPDGSNFTLKIRSTKLEDSAMYFCAQGGTGGPETQYFGPGTRLLVL.

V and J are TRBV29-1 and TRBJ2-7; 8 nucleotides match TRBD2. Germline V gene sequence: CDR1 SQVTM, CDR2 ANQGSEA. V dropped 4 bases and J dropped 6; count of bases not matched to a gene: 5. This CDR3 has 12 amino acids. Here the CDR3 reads CSVGGLVGEQYF. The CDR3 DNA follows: TGCAGCGTTGGGGGACTAGTTGGCGAGCAGTACTTC.

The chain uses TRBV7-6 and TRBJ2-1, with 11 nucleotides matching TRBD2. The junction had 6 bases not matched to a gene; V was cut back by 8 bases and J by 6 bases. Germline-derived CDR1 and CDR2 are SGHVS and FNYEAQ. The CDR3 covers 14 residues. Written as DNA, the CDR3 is TGTGCCAGCTTCAGGGGGACTAGCGGCAATGAGCAGTTCTTC. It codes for CASFRGTSGNEQFF.

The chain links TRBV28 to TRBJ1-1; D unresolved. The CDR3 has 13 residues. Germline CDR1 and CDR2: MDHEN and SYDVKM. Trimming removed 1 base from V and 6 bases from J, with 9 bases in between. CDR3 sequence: CASSLSRPAEAFF. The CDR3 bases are TGTGCCAGCAGTTTATCCCGGCCGGCTGAAGCTTTCTTT.

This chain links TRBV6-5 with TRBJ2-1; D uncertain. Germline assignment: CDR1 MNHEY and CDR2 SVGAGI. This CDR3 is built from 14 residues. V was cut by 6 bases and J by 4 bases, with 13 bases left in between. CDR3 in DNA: TGTGCCAGCAGCCCGGGCGTGATATACAATGAGCAGTTCTTC. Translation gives CASSPGVIYNEQFF.

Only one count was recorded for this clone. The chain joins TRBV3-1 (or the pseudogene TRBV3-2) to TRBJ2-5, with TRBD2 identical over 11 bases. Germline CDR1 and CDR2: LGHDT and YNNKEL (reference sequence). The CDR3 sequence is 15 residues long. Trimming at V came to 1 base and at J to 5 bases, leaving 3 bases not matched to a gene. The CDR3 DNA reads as TGTGCCAGCAGCCAAGCGCCTAGCGGGAGGGAGACCCAGTACTTC. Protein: CASSQAPSGRETQYF.

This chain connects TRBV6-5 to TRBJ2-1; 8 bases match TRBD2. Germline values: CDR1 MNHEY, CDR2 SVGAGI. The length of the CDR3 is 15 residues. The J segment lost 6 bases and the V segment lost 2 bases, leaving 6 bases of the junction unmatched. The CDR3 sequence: CASSYRFSGSNEQFF. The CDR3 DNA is TGTGCCAGCAGTTACCGGTTCAGCGGGAGCAATGAGCAGTTCTTC.

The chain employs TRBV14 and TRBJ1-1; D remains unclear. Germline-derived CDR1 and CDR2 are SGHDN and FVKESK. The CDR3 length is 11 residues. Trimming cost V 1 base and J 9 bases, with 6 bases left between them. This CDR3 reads CASSQALKAFF. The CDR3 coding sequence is TGTGCCAGCAGCCAAGCCCTAAAAGCTTTCTTT.

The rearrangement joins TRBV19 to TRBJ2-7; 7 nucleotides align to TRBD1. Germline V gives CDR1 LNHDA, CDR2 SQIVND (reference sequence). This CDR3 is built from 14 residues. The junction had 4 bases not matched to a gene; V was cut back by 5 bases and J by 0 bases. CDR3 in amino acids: CASSLQGTSYEQYF. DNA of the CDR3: TGTGCCAGTAGTCTACAGGGGACCTCCTACGAGCAGTACTTC.

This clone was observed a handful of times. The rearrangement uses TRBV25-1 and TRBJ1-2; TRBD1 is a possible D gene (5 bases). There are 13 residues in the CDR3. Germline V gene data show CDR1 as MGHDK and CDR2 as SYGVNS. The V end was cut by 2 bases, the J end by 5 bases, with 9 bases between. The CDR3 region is CASSEGGRYGYTF. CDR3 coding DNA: TGTGCCAGCAGTGAAGGGGGGAGGTATGGCTACACCTTC.

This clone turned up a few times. The CDR3 DNA reads as TGCGCCAGCAGCCAAATCGGGCTGGCCTACAATGAGCAGTTCTTC. This translates into CASSQIGLAYNEQFF. The rearrangement uses TRBV4-1 and TRBJ2-1; D gene ambiguous. Germline-derived CDR1 and CDR2 are MGHRA and YSYEKL. The V gene lost 2 bases and the J gene lost 2 bases, with 10 bases spanning the gap. CDR3 length: 15 amino acids.

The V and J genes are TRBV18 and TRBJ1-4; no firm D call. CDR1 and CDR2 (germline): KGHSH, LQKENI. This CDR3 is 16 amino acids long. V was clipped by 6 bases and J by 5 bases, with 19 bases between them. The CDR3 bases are TGTGCCAGCTCCCCGACCGAGGGCTTCCAGAATGAAAAACTGTTTTTT. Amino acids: CASSPTEGFQNEKLFF.

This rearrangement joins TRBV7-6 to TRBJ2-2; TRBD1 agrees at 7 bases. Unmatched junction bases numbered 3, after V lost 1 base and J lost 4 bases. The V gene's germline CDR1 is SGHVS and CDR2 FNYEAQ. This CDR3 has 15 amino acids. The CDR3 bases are TGTGCCAGCAGCTTAGAGGGGGCGTCCACCGGGGAGCTGTTTTTT. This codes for CASSLEGASTGELFF.

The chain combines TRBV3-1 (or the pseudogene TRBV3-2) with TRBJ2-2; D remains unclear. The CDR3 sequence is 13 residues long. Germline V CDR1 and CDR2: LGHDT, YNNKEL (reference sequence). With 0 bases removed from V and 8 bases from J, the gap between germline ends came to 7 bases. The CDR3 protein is CASSQDRRGELFF. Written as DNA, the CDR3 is TGTGCCAGCAGCCAAGATCGGCGTGGGGAGCTGTTTTTT.

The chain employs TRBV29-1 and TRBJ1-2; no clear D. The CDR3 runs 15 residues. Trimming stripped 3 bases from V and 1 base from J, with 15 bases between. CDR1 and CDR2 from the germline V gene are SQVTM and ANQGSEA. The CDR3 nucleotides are TGCAGCGTTGATACACAGCCACTTATTAACTATGGCTACACCTTC. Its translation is CSVDTQPLINYGYTF.

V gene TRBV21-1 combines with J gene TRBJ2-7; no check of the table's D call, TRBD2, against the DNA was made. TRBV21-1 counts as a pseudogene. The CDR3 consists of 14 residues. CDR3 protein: CASSKAPADYEQYF. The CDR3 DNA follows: TGTGCCAGCAGCAAAGCCCCCGCGGACTACGAGCAGTACTTC.

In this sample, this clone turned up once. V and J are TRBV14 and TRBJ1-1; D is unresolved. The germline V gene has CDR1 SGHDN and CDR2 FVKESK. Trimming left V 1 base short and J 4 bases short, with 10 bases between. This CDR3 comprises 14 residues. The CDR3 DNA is TGTGCCAGCAGCCAAGGGGCCTTTAGCACTGAAGCTTTCTTT. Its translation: CASSQGAFSTEAFF.

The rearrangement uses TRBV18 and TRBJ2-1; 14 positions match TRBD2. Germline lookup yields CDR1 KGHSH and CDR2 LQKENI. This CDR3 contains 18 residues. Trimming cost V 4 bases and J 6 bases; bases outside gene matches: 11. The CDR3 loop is CASSLFGTSGSKGNEQFF. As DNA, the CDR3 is TGTGCCAGCTCACTATTCGGGACTAGCGGGAGTAAAGGCAATGAGCAGTTCTTC.

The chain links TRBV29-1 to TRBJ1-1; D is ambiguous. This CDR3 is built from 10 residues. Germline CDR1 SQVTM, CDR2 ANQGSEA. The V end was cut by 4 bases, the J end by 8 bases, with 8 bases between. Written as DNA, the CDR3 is TGCAGCGTTGTGCTTCCGGAAGCTTTCTTT. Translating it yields CSVVLPEAFF. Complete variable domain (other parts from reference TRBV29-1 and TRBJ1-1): SAVISQKPSRDICQRGTSLTIQCQVDSQVTMMFWYRQQPGQSLTLIATANQGSEATYESGFVIDKFPISRPNLTFSTLTVSNMSPEDSSIYLCSVVLPEAFFGQGTRLTVV.